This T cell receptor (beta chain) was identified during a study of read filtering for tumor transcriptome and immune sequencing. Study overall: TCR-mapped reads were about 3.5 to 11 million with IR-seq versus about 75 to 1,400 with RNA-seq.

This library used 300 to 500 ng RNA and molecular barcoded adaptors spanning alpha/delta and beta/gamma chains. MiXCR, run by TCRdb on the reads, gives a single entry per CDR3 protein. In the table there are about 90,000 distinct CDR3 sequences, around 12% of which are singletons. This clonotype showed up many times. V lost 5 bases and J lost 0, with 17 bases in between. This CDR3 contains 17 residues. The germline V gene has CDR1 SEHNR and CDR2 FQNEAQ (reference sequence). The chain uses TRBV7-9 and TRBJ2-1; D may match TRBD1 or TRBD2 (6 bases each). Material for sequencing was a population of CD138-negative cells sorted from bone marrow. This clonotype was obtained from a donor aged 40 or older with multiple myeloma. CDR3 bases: TGTGCCAGCAGCCCCTACAGAGGGGGGAGCTCCTACAATGAGCAGTTCTTC. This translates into CASSPYRGGSSYNEQFF. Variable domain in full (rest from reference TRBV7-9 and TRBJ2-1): DTGVSQNPRHKITKRGQNVTFRCDPISEHNRLYWYRQTLGQGPEFLTYFQNEAQLEKSRLLSDRFSAERPKGSFSTLEIQRTEQGDSAMYLCASSPYRGGSSYNEQFFGPGTRLTVL.